The present entry profiles one T cell receptor beta chain with its context. The sample comes from a study of cytomegalovirus exposure and HLA in healthy donors. Study-wide background: Prior work identified 120 million or so unique TCR beta sequences in roughly 180 million T cells.

In the PCR, 60 Vbeta and 13 Jbeta primers were used. Repertoires were generated with immunoSEQ multiplex PCR, while TCRdb's copy carries only in-frame clones and drops some. The sample yields 130,000 or so clones, 65% to 80% seen once. Trimming took 3 bases from V and 6 from J; bases not matched to a gene: 16. Germline-derived CDR1 and CDR2 are MNHNS and SASEGT. This CDR3 has 18 residues. This TCR derives from a male donor in good health and CMV-seropositive. The chain couples TRBV6-1 to TRBJ2-1, with 8 bases matching TRBD2. Sequenced material: PBMCs. The CDR3 nucleotides are TGTGCCAGCAGTGAGGCTCCTGCGGGCGGCGGGGGGACCAATGAGCAGTTCTTC. Encoded protein: CASSEAPAGGGGTNEQFF.